Following are 2 T cell receptor beta chains from one sample sequenced in a study of blood T cell repertoires in COVID-19. Clones were read by immunoSEQ multiplex PCR, and TCRdb kept only the in-frame ones, dropping some. The sample lists some 150,000 clones; approximately 90% were seen once. Source material: peripheral blood. The receptors were gathered from a woman between 45 and 65 years old with active or convalescent COVID-19.

The sample holds a few counts of this clone. The rearrangement uses TRBV11-1 and TRBJ1-1; TRBD1 is a possible D gene (6 bases). There are 16 residues in the CDR3. Trimming stripped 3 bases from V and 0 bases from J, with 14 bases between. Germline loops: CDR1 SGHAT, CDR2 FQDESV (reference sequence). CDR3 region: CASSFGQGLMNTEAFF. CDR3 nucleotides: TGTGCCAGCAGCTTCGGTCAGGGGCTGATGAACACTGAAGCTTTCTTT.

This chain links TRBV9 with TRBJ1-3; TRBD1 matches 8 bases. The germline V gene encodes CDR1 SGDLS and CDR2 YYNGEE. The CDR3 has 15 residues. Trimming at V came to 4 bases and at J to 4 bases, leaving 7 bases not matched to a gene. The CDR3 DNA sequence: TGTGCCAGCAGCCTCGGACAGGGTGGAGGAAACACCATATATTTT. Protein sequence: CASSLGQGGGNTIYF.